A single sample is the source of the 3 T cell receptor beta chains below, sequenced in a study of cytomegalovirus exposure and HLA in healthy donors (dated by TCRdb to 2016 to 2017). Receptors were amplified or captured by the immunoSEQ multiplex PCR assay. TCRdb took this table from immuneACCESS and kept in-frame rearrangements with V and J called. Such tables lack part of the clones; where checked against another copy, unresolved V genes explain under half of the gap, and the rest is unexplained. This sample holds about 160,000 clones; approximately 80% were observed only once. The ten largest clonotypes hold around 2% of the sample. Sequenced material: PBMCs. These receptor sequences come from a man under 40 in good health and CMV-seropositive.

The V gene is TRBV5-4, the J gene TRBJ2-7; 7 bases align to TRBD1. Germline values: CDR1 SGHNT, CDR2 YYREEE (reference sequence). The CDR3 length is 14 residues. V dropped 0 bases and J dropped 2; count of bases not matched to a gene: 2. The CDR3 protein is CASSLDDRAYEQYF. CDR3 DNA sequence: TGTGCCAGCAGCTTGGACGACAGGGCCTACGAGCAGTACTTC.

This clone was recorded only once. The chain employs TRBV7-2 and TRBJ2-5, with 8 bases that match TRBD2. CDR1 is SGHTA and CDR2 is FQGNSA in the germline V gene. J was trimmed by 2 bases and V by 5 bases; bases with no gene match: 1. This CDR3 is built from 13 residues. The CDR3 DNA follows: TGTGCCAGCAGCCAGCGGGGGCAAGAGACCCAGTACTTC. Translated: CASSQRGQETQYF.

The chain uses TRBV4-3 and TRBJ2-7; 11 bases map to TRBD2. The V gene end was trimmed by 3 bases and the J gene end by 5 bases; junction bases not matched to a gene: 9. Germline loops: CDR1 LGHNA, CDR2 YSLEER. The CDR3 length is 16 residues. CDR3 sequence: CASSQGTSGGSNEQYF. For the CDR3, the DNA is TGCGCCAGCAGCCAGGGAACTAGCGGGGGAAGCAACGAGCAGTACTTC.